Below are 2 T cell receptor beta chains sequenced from a single sample in a study of blood T cell repertoires in COVID-19. TCRdb's table, derived via immunoSEQ multiplex PCR, lists solely in-frame clones and lacks some. The sample carries just over 35,000 clones, roughly 77% recorded once. The sample consisted of peripheral blood. The receptors were sampled from a human donor in a cohort sampled during active or convalescent COVID-19. The donor label of this sample is uncertain.

The chain is built from TRBV4-2 and TRBJ2-3; 11 nucleotides line up with TRBD2. This CDR3 contains 15 residues. J was trimmed by 2 bases and V by 4 bases; bases with no gene match: 2. Germline V lookup: CDR1 LGHNA, CDR2 YNFKEQ. The CDR3 DNA sequence: TGTGCCAGCAGCCGGGGACTAGCGGACACAGATACGCAGTATTTT. Translated: CASSRGLADTDTQYF.

The gene calls are TRBV27 and TRBJ1-5; TRBD1 aligns across 7 bases. The J segment lost 0 bases and the V segment lost 4 bases, leaving 3 bases of the junction unmatched. The germline V gene has CDR1 MNHEY and CDR2 SMNVEV (reference sequence). This CDR3 is 15 amino acids long. The CDR3 DNA follows: TGTGCCAGCAGTTCGACAGGGCTTAGCAATCAGCCCCAGCATTTT. Translation: CASSSTGLSNQPQHF.